This TCR beta chain was profiled in a study of T cells in Graves' hyperthyroidism and ophthalmopathy. V lost 0 bases, J lost 2 bases, and 9 bases lay in between. Germline V gene data show CDR1 as SGHRS and CDR2 as YFSETQ. The CDR3 consists of 16 residues. Source material for PBMCs was more than 7.5 ml fresh peripheral blood. RNA transcripts provided the source from which TCR beta CDR3 regions were amplified. The primer set for the first-round RT-PCR of the TCR CDR3 was HTBI. TCRdb reprocessed the multiplex PCR reads with MiXCR, giving one entry per CDR3 protein. The sample holds approximately 590,000 distinct CDR3 sequences, approximately 14% seen once.

This receptor was taken from a woman in her twenties or thirties with Graves' hyperthyroidism. This chain joins TRBV5-1 and TRBJ1-6; D ambiguous. Sequencing was done on a sample of blood. Written as DNA, the CDR3 is TGCGCCAGCAGCTTGGAAGGACGCGCCTATAATTCACCCCTCCACTTT. It encodes CASSLEGRAYNSPLHF.